This record concerns one T cell receptor (beta chain) sequence. The antigen is unknown. These data belong to a study of shared clonotypes between healthy human individuals. Turning to the study itself: Donor ages ranged 18 to 49 years: a couple of women, three men. CD8 memory received one plate per donor, CD8 naive two, CD4 memory three and CD4 naive three.

Study conclusions and caveats: Across subsets, estimated richness was generally greater for naive than for memory populations.

Here immunoSEQ multiplex PCR was the method, and the copy in TCRdb shows in-frame clones only, minus some. The data contain approximately 2.1 million clones, 85% to 95% of them singletons. V was pared by 8 bases and J by 6 bases, with 16 bases between. Looked up from germline, CDR1 is SGHTA and CDR2 is FQGNSA. This CDR3 spans 13 amino acids. The sample taken for sequencing was naive CD4+ T cells from PBMCs. Specified subset: CD45RA+ positively selected. The rearrangement joins TRBV7-2 to TRBJ1-2, with D possibly being TRBD1 (6 bases). This clonotype originated in a man younger than 35 in good health. Some clones in this sample may be carry-over from other donors' samples. The CDR3 loop is CASAVGGDNGYTF. As DNA, the CDR3 is TGTGCCAGCGCGGTAGGAGGGGACAATGGCTACACCTTC.